These T cell receptor beta chains were read from a single sample in a study of post-analysis software for immune sequencing data. TCRdb ran MiXCR on the PCR reads and lists one entry per CDR3 protein. The sample lists approximately 770,000 distinct CDR3 sequences, approximately 44% seen once, with around 4.7% in the top ten. Sequenced sample: blood. These receptors were taken from a girl between 5 and 17 years old with multiple sclerosis. Each CDR3 is given with its conserved first and last residue. A D gene is named only where the DNA matches it firmly. Size is stated for part of the rows, as once, few or many counts, or as a class when the clone is expanded.

TRBD1	TRBV29-1	-	TRBJ1-6	CSEGGFPYSPPHF	TGCAGCGAAGGGGGCTTCCCCTATTCACCCCCCCACTTT
TRBD2	TRBV7-3	-	TRBJ2-1	CASSRAGTTNNEQFF	TGTGCCAGCAGCCGGGCCGGGACTACAAACAATGAGCAGTTCTTC
TRBD2	TRBV6-6	-	TRBJ2-7	CASSYGPSGSYEQYF	TGTGCCAGCAGTTACGGTCCTAGCGGCTCCTACGAGCAGTACTTC
-	TRBV5-5	-	TRBJ1-1	CASSPLDLMNTEAFF	TGTGCCAGCAGCCCCCTGGACCTTATGAACACTGAAGCTTTCTTT
TRBD1	TRBV28	-	TRBJ1-5	CASSPQTDRGKRNQPQHF	TGTGCCAGCAGTCCCCAAACTGACAGGGGCAAGCGCAATCAGCCCCAGCATTTT
TRBD1	TRBV5-1	-	TRBJ1-1	CASGPGGRSEAFF	TGCGCCAGCGGTCCAGGGGGGCGATCTGAAGCTTTCTTT
-	TRBV9	-	TRBJ2-1	CASSVGSGMNNEQFF	TGTGCCAGCAGCGTAGGCTCGGGAATGAACAATGAGCAGTTCTTC
-	TRBV10-3	few	TRBJ1-5	CAISESWDISNQPQHF	TGTGCCATCAGTGAGTCATGGGACATATCTAATCAGCCCCAGCATTTT
-	TRBV11-2	few	TRBJ2-7	CASSSTIEQYF	TGTGCCAGCAGCTCAACGATCGAGCAGTACTTC
-	TRBV10-3	many	TRBJ1-2	CAISESREDSYGYTF	TGTGCCATCAGTGAGTCGAGAGAGGACAGCTATGGCTACACCTTC
-	TRBV7-9	-	TRBJ1-5	CASITYKTGRCNQPQHF	TGTGCCAGCATCACCTATAAGACAGGCCGGTGCAATCAGCCCCAGCATTTT
-	TRBV3-1	-	TRBJ1-1	CASSPPGVREAFF	TGTGCCAGCAGCCCCCCCGGAGTCCGTGAAGCTTTCTTT
TRBD1	TRBV27	-	TRBJ2-7	CASTNRQGRQYF	TGTGCCAGCACCAACCGACAGGGAAGGCAGTACTTC
-	TRBV12-3/TRBV12-4	few	TRBJ2-1	CASSLGTKYNEQFF	TGTGCCAGCAGCCTCGGGACAAAATACAATGAGCAGTTCTTC
TRBD2	TRBV6-5	few	TRBJ2-3	CASSPDPSGTADTQYF	TGTGCCAGCAGCCCAGATCCTAGCGGGACGGCAGATACGCAGTATTTT
-	TRBV12-3/TRBV12-4	-	TRBJ2-5	CASSSSRWGARETQYF	TGTGCCAGCAGTTCCTCCCGGTGGGGGGCAAGAGAGACCCAGTACTTC
TRBD1	TRBV20-1	-	TRBJ2-1	CSARPTGVPYNEQFF	TGCAGTGCTAGGCCCACAGGGGTACCTTACAATGAGCAGTTCTTC
TRBD2	TRBV7-3	few	TRBJ2-3	CASSLGTSYTDTQYF	TGTGCCAGCAGCTTGGGGACTAGCTACACAGATACGCAGTATTTT
-	TRBV12-3/TRBV12-4	-	TRBJ2-3	CASSFYPGEPPDTQYF	TGTGCCAGCAGTTTCTATCCAGGGGAACCCCCAGATACGCAGTATTTT
-	TRBV7-9	-	TRBJ2-1	CASSPALVRFDHEQFF	TGTGCCAGCAGCCCCGCCCTAGTGAGGTTCGACCATGAGCAGTTCTTC
-	TRBV12-3/TRBV12-4	-	TRBJ2-6	CALGANSGANVLTF	TGTGCCTTAGGAGCGAACTCTGGGGCCAACGTCCTGACTTTC
-	TRBV28	-	TRBJ2-7	CASSPNYHEQYF	TGTGCCAGCAGCCCTAACTATCACGAGCAGTACTTC
TRBD2	TRBV7-6	few	TRBJ2-1	CASSFKRREGSYNEQFF	TGTGCCAGCAGCTTCAAGCGGCGGGAGGGCTCCTACAATGAGCAGTTCTTC
TRBD1	TRBV4-3	-	TRBJ2-1	CASSQGQGREQFF	TGCGCCAGCAGCCAAGGACAGGGTCGTGAGCAGTTCTTC
-	TRBV14	-	TRBJ1-2	CASSQEWVFGYTF	TGTGCCAGCAGCCAAGAATGGGTCTTTGGCTACACCTTC
TRBD1	TRBV5-1	-	TRBJ1-5	CASSGIGGGGNQPQHF	TGCGCCAGCAGCGGAATCGGAGGGGGCGGCAATCAGCCCCAGCATTTT
-	TRBV9	-	TRBJ1-5	CASSVDGSNQPQHF	TGTGCCAGCAGCGTCGACGGGAGCAATCAGCCCCAGCATTTT
-	TRBV6-5	-	TRBJ2-7	CASSYGLANPSYEQYF	TGTGCCAGCAGTTACGGCCTAGCTAATCCGAGCTACGAGCAGTACTTC
TRBD1	TRBV5-4	-	TRBJ2-5	CARNSTGEEETQYF	TGTGCCAGAAACTCGACAGGGGAAGAGGAGACCCAGTACTTC
TRBD2	TRBV27	-	TRBJ2-1	CASSGTSEGEQFF	TGTGCCAGCAGTGGGACTAGCGAAGGCGAGCAGTTCTTC
-	TRBV12-3/TRBV12-4	few	TRBJ2-3	CASSPLGAGTDTQYF	TGTGCCAGCAGTCCCCTCGGAGCAGGCACAGATACGCAGTATTTT
-	TRBV29-1	-	TRBJ2-2	CSVKWAGNTGELFF	TGCAGCGTTAAATGGGCAGGGAACACCGGGGAGCTGTTTTTT
TRBD2	TRBV5-1	-	TRBJ2-7	CASSLEPSGRLRSYEQYF	TGCGCCAGCAGCTTGGAACCTAGCGGGAGGCTGCGGTCCTACGAGCAGTACTTC
-	TRBV28	-	TRBJ2-5	CASSFGHSETQYF	TGTGCCAGCAGCTTTGGGCACTCGGAGACCCAGTACTTC
TRBD1	TRBV20-1	few	TRBJ2-7	CSARTGVTSEQYF	TGCAGTGCCCGGACAGGGGTTACCTCCGAGCAGTACTTC
-	TRBV27	few	TRBJ2-7	CASSLALDYEQYF	TGTGCCAGCAGTTTAGCTCTGGACTACGAGCAGTACTTC
-	TRBV10-3	-	TRBJ1-1	CAISDRFMNTEAFF	TGTGCCATCAGTGATAGATTTATGAACACTGAAGCTTTCTTT
TRBD2	TRBV4-1	-	TRBJ2-4	CASSQERTSPDIQYF	TGCGCCAGCAGCCAAGAAAGGACTAGTCCTGACATTCAGTACTTC
-	TRBV20-1	few	TRBJ2-5	CSARVGRVPGAETQYF	TGCAGTGCTAGAGTAGGGAGGGTGCCGGGGGCTGAGACCCAGTACTTC
TRBD2	TRBV20-1	few	TRBJ2-1	CSALGTSGILEQFF	TGCAGTGCTTTGGGGACTAGCGGGATTCTTGAGCAGTTCTTC
-	TRBV29-1	few	TRBJ1-5	CSVAGDDSNQPQHF	TGCAGCGTTGCAGGCGACGATAGCAATCAGCCCCAGCATTTT
-	TRBV5-1	-	TRBJ2-7	CASSFSRDTVYEQYF	TGCGCCAGCAGCTTCTCGAGGGATACTGTCTACGAGCAGTACTTC
TRBD1	TRBV12-3/TRBV12-4	few	TRBJ1-5	CASSPTGWGQPQHF	TGTGCCAGCAGCCCGACAGGGTGGGGACAGCCCCAGCATTTT
TRBD1	TRBV7-2	-	TRBJ2-1	CASSLAGTAPTPYDEQFF	TGTGCCAGCAGCTTAGCTGGGACAGCCCCGACTCCTTACGATGAGCAGTTCTTC
TRBD2	TRBV5-1	few	TRBJ2-3	CASSLGLAGERGNTQYF	TGCGCCAGCAGCTTGGGACTAGCGGGAGAAAGGGGGAATACGCAGTATTTT
-	TRBV9	-	TRBJ2-4	CASSVGVQGGEQYF	TGTGCCAGCAGCGTCGGCGTACAGGGAGGAGAGCAGTACTTC
-	TRBV30	-	TRBJ2-7	CAWSSGDVYEQYF	TGTGCCTGGAGTTCGGGGGATGTCTACGAGCAGTACTTC
-	TRBV29-1	once	TRBJ2-5	CSVEYSGGEETQYF	TGCAGCGTTGAATATAGTGGTGGGGAAGAGACCCAGTACTTC
-	TRBV12-3/TRBV12-4	few	TRBJ2-7	CASSSGAPPYEQYF	TGTGCCAGCAGTTCAGGGGCCCCCCCCTACGAGCAGTACTTC
-	TRBV24-1	-	TRBJ1-5	CATSDASGLGQPQHF	TGTGCCACCAGTGATGCGTCAGGGTTGGGTCAGCCCCAGCATTTT
TRBD2	TRBV6-2/TRBV6-3	-	TRBJ2-1	CASSSLGGGRARRQFF	TGTGCCAGCAGTTCCCTGGGGGGCGGGAGGGCCAGGAGGCAGTTCTTC
TRBD2	TRBV29-1	-	TRBJ2-6	CSVEEGLAGYSGTNVLTF	TGCAGCGTTGAAGAGGGATTAGCGGGATACTCTGGGACCAACGTCCTGACTTTC
-	TRBV13	few	TRBJ2-4	CASSLRGGENIQYF	TGTGCCAGCAGCTTACGTGGAGGGGAAAACATTCAGTACTTC
-	TRBV7-9	-	TRBJ2-5	CASSHARDRTQETQYF	TGTGCCAGCAGTCACGCCAGAGACAGAACTCAAGAGACCCAGTACTTC
-	TRBV7-8	few	TRBJ1-1	CASSLAAAEAFF	TGTGCCAGCAGCTTAGCCGCCGCTGAAGCTTTCTTT